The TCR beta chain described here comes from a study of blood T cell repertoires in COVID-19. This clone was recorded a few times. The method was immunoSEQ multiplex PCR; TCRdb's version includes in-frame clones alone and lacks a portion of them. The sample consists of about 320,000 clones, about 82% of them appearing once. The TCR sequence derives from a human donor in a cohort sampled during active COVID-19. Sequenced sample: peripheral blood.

The DNA of the CDR3 is TGTGCCAGCAGGGCTAGACAGGGGGGTCAGCCCCAGCATTTT. Protein: CASRARQGGQPQHF. The rearrangement uses TRBV6-5 and TRBJ1-5; 9 positions match TRBD1. There are 14 residues in the CDR3. Germline values: CDR1 MNHEY, CDR2 SVGAGI. With V trimmed by 6 bases and J by 6 bases, 6 bases remained unmatched.